This TCR beta chain was observed in a study of neurological immune-mediated disorders. TCRdb analysed the 5' RACE reads with MiXCR anew, one entry per CDR3 protein. The table records around 40,000 distinct CDR3 sequences, 7% to 8.5% of them present only once. Germline loops: CDR1 DFQATT, CDR2 SNEGSKA (reference sequence). Trimming cost V 3 bases and J 7 bases, with 19 bases left between them. This CDR3 is 15 amino acids long. This clonotype was counted at least ten times. Sequencing was performed on CD4+ T cells from blood. This receptor was obtained from a man in his fifties or sixties in good health. This chain links TRBV20-1 with TRBJ2-1; a weak D match, TRBD2 (5 bases). DNA for the CDR3: TGCAGTGCTAGCTGGCCGGGGTTTTCGCAGAATGAGCAGTTCTTC. This encodes CSASWPGFSQNEQFF.